This T cell receptor (beta chain) stems from a study of vaccination and CD4 T cells after COVID-19. The CDR3 loop spans 16 amino acids. CDR1 is LGHNA and CDR2 is YNFKEQ in the germline V gene. Trimming took 1 base from V and 0 from J; bases not matched to a gene: 4. As to this clonotype: What it recognizes is unknown.

Cultured CD4+ T cells had their DNA profiled by the Oncomine TCR Beta short-read assay. One entry per CDR3 protein results from TCRdb running MiXCR on the PCR reads. The data show about 20,000 distinct CDR3 sequences, around 45% seen once. Treatment reported: approximately 9-day PBMC culture with coronavirus spike peptide pools or control peptides (ViraFEST assay). Sequencing was done on a sample of CD4+ T cells from blood, cultured in vitro. The TCR was taken from a human donor who had recovered from COVID-19. The chain uses TRBV4-2 and TRBJ2-5, with TRBD2 matching over 8 bases. In DNA, the CDR3 is TGTGCCAGCAGCCAAGTAGTAGCGGGGCACCAAGAGACCCAGTACTTC. Translation gives CASSQVVAGHQETQYF.